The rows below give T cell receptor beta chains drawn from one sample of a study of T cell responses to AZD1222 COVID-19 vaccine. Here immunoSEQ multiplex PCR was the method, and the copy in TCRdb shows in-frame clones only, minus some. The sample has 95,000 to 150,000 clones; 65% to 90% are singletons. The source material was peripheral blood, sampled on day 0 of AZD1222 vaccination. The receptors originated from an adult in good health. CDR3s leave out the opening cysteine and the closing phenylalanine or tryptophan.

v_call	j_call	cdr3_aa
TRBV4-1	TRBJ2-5	ASSQERRDRDQETQY
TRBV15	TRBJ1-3	ATSRDGAGLGNTIY
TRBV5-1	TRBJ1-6	ASSEGQGISPLH
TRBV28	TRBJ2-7	ASTGLRAPLSYEQY
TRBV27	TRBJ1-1	ASSLSTRRTEAF
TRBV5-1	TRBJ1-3	ASSLAAAVSGNTIY
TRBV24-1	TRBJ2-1	ATSDYPGLAAYNEQF
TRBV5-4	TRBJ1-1	AAQRQGSTEAF
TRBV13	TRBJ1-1	ASSLRGSGLNTEAF
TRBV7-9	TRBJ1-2	ASSPQGVTGSRGYGYT
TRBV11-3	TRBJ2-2	ASSLGGRGNTGELF
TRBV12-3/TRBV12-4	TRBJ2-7	ASSLLGLGEQY
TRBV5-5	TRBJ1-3	ASSSRDRGIQSGNTIY
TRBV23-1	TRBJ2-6	ASSHPSPDGANVLT
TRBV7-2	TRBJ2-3	ASSWGGPGFRSGQY
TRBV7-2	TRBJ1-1	ASSRDRAYTEAF
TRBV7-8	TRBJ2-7	ASSLGLAGASYEQY
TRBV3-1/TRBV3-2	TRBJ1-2	ASNQVGQPGGYT
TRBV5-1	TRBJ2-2	ASSSAGGPSGGELF
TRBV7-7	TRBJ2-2	ASSSRTGELF
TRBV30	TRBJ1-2	AWSVRQGVGYT
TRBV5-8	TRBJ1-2	ASSWTGTGGWNGYT
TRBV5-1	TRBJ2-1	ASSAQPGQDFNEQF
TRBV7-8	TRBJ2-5	ASSPLGRGGETQY
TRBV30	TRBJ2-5	AWSTSGTQY
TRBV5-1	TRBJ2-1	ASSEGTVSYNEQF
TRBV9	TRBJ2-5	ASSVGGQGTQY
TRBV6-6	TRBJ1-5	ASSSNTGGHNQPQH
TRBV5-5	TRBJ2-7	ASSLLRGPSYEQY
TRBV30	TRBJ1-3	AWRASGNTIY
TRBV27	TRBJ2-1	ASRRAPSHNEQF
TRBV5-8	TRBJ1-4	ASSNTRGWDEKLF
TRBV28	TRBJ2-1	ASSSAGGSYNEQF
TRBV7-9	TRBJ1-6	ASSSLGDRGSPLH
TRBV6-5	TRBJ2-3	ASTRGDTQY
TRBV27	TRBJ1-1	ASSPGDIRNTEAF
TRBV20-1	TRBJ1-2	SATGGIGYT
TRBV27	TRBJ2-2	ASSFGLAGSGELF
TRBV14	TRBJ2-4	ASSQEGLVAAKNIQY
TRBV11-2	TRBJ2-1	ASSPPPGHSYNEQF
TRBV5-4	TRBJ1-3	ASSFGGGSGNTIY
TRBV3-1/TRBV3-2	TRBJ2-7	ASSRNGRSHEQY
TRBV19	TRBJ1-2	ASSPDRGLFGYT
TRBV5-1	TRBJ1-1	ASSLLPGQNTEAF
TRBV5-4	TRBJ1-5	ASSLDGGQPQH
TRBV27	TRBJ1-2	ASSPTGGYGYT
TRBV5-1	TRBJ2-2	ASSLAPAPNTGELF
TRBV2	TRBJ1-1	ASSKGQTIEAEAF
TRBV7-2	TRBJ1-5	ASSVRGLGQPQH
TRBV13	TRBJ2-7	ASSFSDPYAYEQY
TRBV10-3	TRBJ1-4	AIRGLTNEKLF
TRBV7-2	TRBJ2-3	ASSLGGPSTDTQY
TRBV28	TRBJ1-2	ASSKDRRYGYT
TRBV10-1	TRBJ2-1	ASSESGKYNEQF
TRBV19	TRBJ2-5	ASSLLTSQETQY
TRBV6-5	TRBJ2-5	ASSYRETQY
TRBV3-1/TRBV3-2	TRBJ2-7	ASSQEGPPPYEQY